Below are 13 T cell receptor beta chains sequenced from a single sample in a study of Graves' ophthalmopathy and Graves' hyperthyroidism. The TCR beta CDR3 regions underwent amplification from RNA transcripts. First-round RT-PCR relied on HTBI primers, and a second-round multiplex PCR came next. TCRdb reprocessed the multiplex PCR reads via MiXCR and lists one record per CDR3 protein. The repertoire holds hundreds of thousands of distinct CDR3 sequences, with roughly 41% as singletons. Sequencing was performed on peripheral blood. The receptors derive from an adult man with Graves' ophthalmopathy.

In its sample, this clonotype was seen many times. This chain joins TRBV2 and TRBJ1-1; a weak D match, TRBD1 (5 bases). The V end lost 8 bases, the J end lost 4 bases, and 11 bases lay between the germline ends. This CDR3 is built from 12 residues. Germline loops: CDR1 SNHLY, CDR2 FYNNEI. This chain's CDR3 is CASLSGTTEAFF. The CDR3 DNA reads TGTGCCAGCCTTTCAGGGACCACTGAAGCTTTCTTT.

This clonotype was detected ten times or more. CDR3 nucleotides: TGTGCCAGCAGCTTAAGCGGACGGAATGAAAAACTGTTTTTT. Translated: CASSLSGRNEKLFF. The rearrangement joins TRBV7-2 to TRBJ1-4; unclear D gene. This CDR3 is built from 14 residues. The V gene's germline CDR1 is SGHTA and CDR2 FQGNSA. V lost 2 bases to trimming and J lost 5 bases, with 9 bases between them.

This clonotype was counted ten times or more. The chain combines TRBV19 with TRBJ1-6; D remains unclear. The CDR3 is 14 residues long. V lost 0 bases to trimming and J lost 10 bases, with 10 bases between them. Per germline, CDR1 LNHDA and CDR2 SQIVND (reference sequence). The CDR3 here is CASSIDGFSSPLHF. The CDR3 coding sequence is TGTGCCAGTAGTATAGACGGTTTCAGCTCACCCCTCCACTTT.

The V and J genes are TRBV12-3 or TRBV12-4 and TRBJ2-7; 10 positions agree with TRBD1. The CDR3 length is 13 residues. Trimming removed 6 bases from V and 3 bases from J; junction bases left unmatched: 2. CDR3 DNA sequence: TGTGCCAGCAGCGACAGGGGGCTCTACGAGCAGTACTTC. This codes for CASSDRGLYEQYF.

The chain uses TRBV20-1 and TRBJ2-5; D unresolved. CDR1 is DFQATT, CDR2 SNEGSKA, per germline (reference sequence). This CDR3 is 10 amino acids long. The V gene lost 5 bases and the J gene lost 7 bases, with 8 bases spanning the gap. CDR3 region: CSAAHGTQYF. The CDR3 bases are TGCAGTGCTGCGCACGGGACCCAGTACTTC.

The chain employs TRBV20-1 and TRBJ2-2; D remains unclear. The V end was cut by 3 bases, the J end by 8 bases, with 4 bases between. The CDR3 sequence is 10 residues long. Germline V CDR1 and CDR2: DFQATT, SNEGSKA (reference sequence). The CDR3 DNA is TGCAGTGCTAGGAGAGGGGAGCTGTTTTTT. Translated, it gives CSARRGELFF.

This clonotype was detected once. The chain is built from TRBV20-1 and TRBJ2-5; 9 bases are shared with TRBD2. The DNA matches TRBJ2-1 better at its end, which makes the J call doubtful. CDR1 is DFQATT, CDR2 SNEGSKA, per germline (reference sequence). The CDR3 runs to 16 residues. The CDR3 DNA is TGCAGTGCTAGAGTTGGCGTCAGCGGGAGGCCCAATGAGCAGTTCTTC. This translates into CSARVGVSGRPNEQFF.

J is TRBJ1-1 and V is TRBV11-2; the D gene is possibly TRBD1 (5 bases). Trimming stripped 0 bases from V and 1 base from J, with 21 bases between. The CDR3 loop spans 19 amino acids. CDR1 SGHAT and CDR2 FQNNGV come from the germline V gene. The DNA for the CDR3 is TGTGCCAGCAGCTTAGATAAATTAGGGGTGCAGGCGACGAACACTGAAGCTTTCTTT. Its translation: CASSLDKLGVQATNTEAFF.

The table lists this clonotype with many counts. The CDR3 reads CASSAGTGEGYTF. In nucleotides, the CDR3 is TGTGCCAGCAGCGCCGGGACAGGGGAAGGCTACACCTTC. V is TRBV5-6 and J is TRBJ1-2; 10 bases fit TRBD1. V lost 4 bases to trimming and J lost 8 bases; unmatched junction nucleotides: 5. This CDR3 is built from 13 residues. CDR1 SGHDT and CDR2 YYEEEE come from the germline V gene.

The chain couples TRBV19 to TRBJ1-5; no reliable D call. CDR1 and CDR2 (germline): LNHDA, SQIVND (reference sequence). The CDR3 spans 15 residues. Trimming shortened V by 3 bases and J by 2 bases, and 11 bases separated the two germline ends. This CDR3 reads CASSIWGSGNQPQHF. CDR3 nucleotides: TGTGCCAGTAGTATCTGGGGTAGCGGCAATCAGCCCCAGCATTTT.

In its sample, this clonotype was seen many times. The J gene is TRBJ1-6, the V gene TRBV20-1, with unresolved D. CDR1 is DFQATT and CDR2 is SNEGSKA in the germline V gene (reference sequence). This CDR3 has 15 residues. With 4 bases removed from V and 7 bases from J, the gap between germline ends came to 17 bases. The chain's CDR3 is CSATTTGPSNSPLHF. CDR3 sequence (DNA): TGCAGTGCTACCACCACCGGACCTTCGAATTCACCCCTCCACTTT.

V gene TRBV12-3 or TRBV12-4 combines with J gene TRBJ1-2; possibly TRBD1 for D (5 bases). The CDR3 runs 16 residues. The V gene lost 1 base and the J gene lost 1 base, with 13 bases spanning the gap. The DNA of the CDR3 is TGTGCCAGCAGTTTAGGGCTGGTGGGGGATAACTATGGCTACACCTTC. It is translated as CASSLGLVGDNYGYTF.

This clonotype was recorded many times. The V call is TRBV19, the J call TRBJ1-4; D is undetermined. Trimming stripped 5 bases from V and 3 bases from J, with 10 bases between. This CDR3 is 14 amino acids long. Germline assignment: CDR1 LNHDA and CDR2 SQIVND (reference sequence). The CDR3 coding sequence is TGTGCCAGTAGTGACCGGTGGGCTAATGAAAAACTGTTTTTT. Its translation: CASSDRWANEKLFF.